This is a list of T cell receptor beta chains from one sample in a study of blood T cell repertoires in COVID-19. Assay used: immunoSEQ multiplex PCR; TCRdb lists only in-frame clones, some missing. The sample includes 91,000 or so clones, about 89% of them seen just once. Material: peripheral blood. These receptors came from a woman in her 50s in a cohort sampled during active COVID-19. Each CDR3 is given with its conserved first and last residue. A D gene is named only where the DNA matches it firmly. Some rows mark clone size as missing; the rest say once, few, many or name a class of expanded clone.

size,D,V,J,length,CDR3,DNA
-,-,TRBV3-1/TRBV3-2,TRBJ2-5,15,CASSQVPGSQETQYF,TGTGCCAGCAGCCAAGTCCCCGGGTCCCAAGAGACCCAGTACTTC
-,-,TRBV12-5,TRBJ1-1,15,CASGVEGVRNTEAFF,TGTGCTAGTGGGGTTGAGGGGGTAAGGAACACTGAAGCTTTCTTT
-,-,TRBV12-5,TRBJ2-5,14,CASGLTTGQETQYF,TGTGCTAGTGGTCTTACCACAGGACAAGAGACCCAGTACTTC
-,-,TRBV5-1,TRBJ2-3,14,CASSLFLGTDTQYF,TGCGCCAGCAGCTTGTTCCTTGGCACAGATACGCAGTATTTT
once,-,TRBV6-1,TRBJ1-6,16,CASSGGQTVRLSPLHF,TGTGCCAGCAGTGGGGGGCAGACGGTCCGTTTATCACCCCTCCACTTT
-,-,TRBV2,TRBJ1-2,13,CASRSGQNYGYTF,TGTGCCAGCAGGTCAGGACAGAACTATGGCTACACCTTC
-,-,TRBV29-1,TRBJ2-1,14,CSVEDGTSYNEQFF,TGCAGCGTTGAAGACGGGACATCCTACAATGAGCAGTTCTTC
-,-,TRBV19,TRBJ1-6,15,CASSTRGFGNSPLHF,TGTGCCAGTAGTACCAGGGGTTTCGGTAATTCACCCCTCCACTTT
-,-,TRBV11-2,TRBJ1-6,16,CASSRTGQPYNSPLHF,TGTGCCAGCAGCAGAACCGGACAGCCCTATAATTCACCCCTCCACTTT
-,-,TRBV11-3,TRBJ2-1,13,CASSLGDINEQFF,TGTGCCAGCAGCTTAGGGGACATAAATGAGCAGTTCTTC
-,-,TRBV19,TRBJ2-2,14,CASSMRRETGELFF,TGTGCCAGTAGTATGCGGAGAGAAACCGGGGAGCTGTTTTTT
-,TRBD1,TRBV24-1,TRBJ1-1,19,CATSDLQLSGQEKNTEAFF,TGTGCCACCAGTGATTTGCAATTATCGGGACAGGAGAAGAACACTGAAGCTTTCTTT
-,-,TRBV9,TRBJ2-1,13,CASSTLSGAEQFF,TGTGCCAGCAGCACCCTCAGCGGAGCGGAGCAGTTCTTC
-,-,TRBV5-1,TRBJ2-2,14,CASSLTLAAGELFF,TGCGCCAGCAGCTTGACCTTGGCTGCCGGGGAGCTGTTTTTT
-,-,TRBV7-6,TRBJ1-4,15,CASSLGAREGEKLFF,TGTGCCAGCAGCTTAGGGGCCAGGGAGGGGGAAAAACTGTTTTTT
-,TRBD1,TRBV28,TRBJ2-3,14,CASSPGQEPDTQYF,TGTGCCAGCAGTCCTGGACAGGAACCAGATACGCAGTATTTT
-,-,TRBV7-9,TRBJ1-3,14,CASSSPGGHNTIYF,TGTGCCAGCAGCAGTCCGGGGGGGCATAACACCATATATTTT
few,TRBD1,TRBV10-3,TRBJ1-6,14,CAISEGQGNSPLHF,TGTGCCATCAGTGAGGGACAGGGGAATTCACCCCTCCACTTT
-,-,TRBV7-8,TRBJ2-2,16,CASSLGGGVGTGELFF,TGTGCCAGCAGCTTAGGAGGAGGGGTGGGCACCGGGGAGCTGTTTTTT
-,TRBD1,TRBV4-1,TRBJ2-4,18,CASSQALGTGPLKNIQYF,TGCGCCAGCAGCCAGGCCTTGGGGACAGGGCCTTTAAAAAACATTCAGTACTTC
-,-,TRBV5-6,TRBJ1-2,14,CASSQNTGHYGYTF,TGTGCCAGCAGCCAAAATACAGGGCACTATGGCTACACCTTC
-,TRBD2,TRBV7-9,TRBJ2-1,16,CASSPGLAGGRDPRVF,TGTGCCAGCAGCCCCGGACTAGCGGGGGGACGCGATCCCCGGGTCTTC
-,-,TRBV2,TRBJ1-1,13,CASSVAGDTEAFF,TGTGCCAGCAGTGTGGCAGGGGACACTGAAGCTTTCTTT
-,-,TRBV9,TRBJ2-5,15,CASSVDNREQETQYF,TGTGCCAGCAGCGTAGACAACAGGGAACAAGAGACCCAGTACTTC
-,-,TRBV2,TRBJ1-3,14,CASRINRAGNTIYF,TGTGCCAGCAGAATAAACAGGGCCGGAAACACCATATATTTT
-,TRBD2,TRBV4-2,TRBJ2-4,20,CASSQEWVAGVDLAKNIQYF,TGTGCCAGCAGCCAAGAGTGGGTAGCGGGAGTGGATTTAGCCAAAAACATTCAGTACTTC
-,-,TRBV5-4,TRBJ1-1,13,CASSFGMNTEAFF,TGTGCCAGCAGCTTTGGCATGAACACTGAAGCTTTCTTT
-,TRBD1,TRBV6-2/TRBV6-3,TRBJ2-7,17,CASSYSNRQGASYEQYF,TGTGCCAGCAGTTACTCGAATCGTCAGGGGGCCTCCTACGAGCAGTACTTC
-,-,TRBV4-2,TRBJ1-4,15,CASSQEGAPNEKLFF,TGTGCCAGCAGCCAAGAGGGGGCCCCTAATGAAAAACTGTTTTTT
-,-,TRBV28,TRBJ1-4,11,CASSSWGELFF,TGTGCCAGCAGTTCCTGGGGGGAACTGTTTTTT
-,-,TRBV30,TRBJ2-1,12,CAAVIQGGEQFF,TGTGCCGCGGTAATTCAGGGGGGTGAGCAGTTCTTC
-,-,TRBV7-9,TRBJ2-1,14,CASSSRDSYNEQFF,TGTGCCAGCAGCTCCCGGGACTCTTACAATGAGCAGTTCTTC
once,-,TRBV15,TRBJ2-1,13,CATSWRSHNEQFF,TGTGCCACCAGCTGGAGGTCCCACAATGAGCAGTTCTTC
-,TRBD2,TRBV19,TRBJ2-3,16,CASSRGLAGITDTQYF,TGTGCCAGTAGTAGGGGACTAGCGGGGATTACAGATACGCAGTATTTT
-,-,TRBV6-6,TRBJ1-5,14,CASSFPTPNQPQHF,TGTGCCAGCAGTTTTCCGACACCTAATCAGCCCCAGCATTTT
-,TRBD2,TRBV9,TRBJ2-1,16,CASSKRGDSWYNEQFF,TGTGCCAGCAGCAAACGGGGGGATTCCTGGTACAATGAGCAGTTCTTC
once,TRBD1,TRBV2,TRBJ2-2,13,CASRRQGPGELFF,TGTGCCAGCAGAAGACAGGGCCCCGGGGAGCTGTTTTTT
-,TRBD1,TRBV5-1,TRBJ1-6,15,CASSLEQGAKSPLHF,TGCGCCAGCAGCTTGGAACAGGGGGCTAAGTCACCCCTCCACTTT
-,-,TRBV3-1/TRBV3-2,TRBJ1-2,16,CASSQEGGTFGYGYTF,TGTGCCAGCAGCCAAGAGGGCGGGACCTTCGGCTATGGCTACACCTTC
once,TRBD1,TRBV10-2,TRBJ2-5,13,CASSVTGAETQYF,TGCGCCAGCAGCGTGACAGGGGCGGAGACCCAGTACTTC
-,TRBD1,TRBV27,TRBJ2-7,14,CASSPQGTGTEQYF,TGTGCCAGCAGTCCGCAAGGGACAGGCACCGAGCAGTACTTC
once,-,TRBV5-1,TRBJ2-3,13,CASSLIIVDTQYF,TGCGCCAGCAGCTTGATAATTGTAGATACGCAGTATTTT
-,TRBD1,TRBV19,TRBJ2-1,15,CASSQGALQNNEQFF,TGTGCCAGTAGTCAGGGGGCGCTTCAGAACAATGAGCAGTTCTTC
-,-,TRBV3-1/TRBV3-2,TRBJ1-1,15,CASSQLGGIGTEAFF,TGTGCCAGCAGTCAACTAGGCGGGATCGGCACTGAAGCTTTCTTT